This T cell receptor (beta chain) is drawn from a study of blood T cells in healthy people across ages. For the study at large: Using template switching, researchers captured about one barcoded beta molecule for each two T cells.

The study recruited healthy Caucasian donors from Russia who were aged about 6 to 95. Each sample used at least 6 million PBMCs. The CDR3 runs to 13 residues. V lost 7 bases and J lost 7; bases outside the gene matches: 9. CDR1 is SNHLY, CDR2 FYNNEI, per germline. A sample-barcoded 5' primer and a J-beta primer mix were used in a second PCR of about 7 to 12 cycles. TCRdb re-derived calls from the 5' RACE reads in MiXCR, one entry per CDR3 protein. The table records approximately 1,000,000 distinct CDR3 sequences, under 55% of them present only once. The specimen sequenced was blood. The receptor was isolated from a woman aged 55 to 70 in good health. The chain is built from TRBV2 and TRBJ1-1; 7 nucleotides align to TRBD1. In DNA, the CDR3 is TGTGCCAGCACCCCCCCGGGGACAGTTGAAGCTTTCTTT. Its protein product is CASTPPGTVEAFF.